These T cell receptor beta chains were read from a single sample in a study of T-cell memory formation after mild COVID-19. TCRdb ran MiXCR on the 5' RACE reads and lists one entry per CDR3 protein. The repertoire holds around 260,000 distinct CDR3 sequences, with under 20% as singletons. Sequencing was carried out using PBMCs or a T cell subset sorted from them (not recorded which). The receptors stem from a man younger than 30 who had mild COVID-19 (a few samples of this study predate the infection). Cell type and time point are not known. The CDR3 runs from the conserved cysteine through the conserved F or W. A D gene is named only where the DNA matches it firmly. Rows may omit the clone size; those that give it use once, few, many or a size class.

j_call d_call v_call clone_size cdr3_aa cdr3_nt
TRBJ1-2 . TRBV7-9 . CASSSTLSGNYGYTF TGTGCCAGCAGCTCAACCCTCTCGGGGAACTATGGCTACACCTTC
TRBJ1-1 TRBD1 TRBV5-5 . CASSPLWTGNTEAFF TGTGCCAGCAGCCCACTTTGGACAGGGAACACTGAAGCTTTCTTT
TRBJ2-1 . TRBV18 many CASSPGRVGAEPQRFF TGTGCCAGCTCACCAGGGCGAGTTGGCGCAGAACCTCAGCGGTTCTTC
TRBJ2-5 . TRBV3-1 . CASSQDVETQYF TGTGCCAGCAGCCAAGATGTGGAGACCCAGTACTTC
TRBJ1-1 . TRBV12-3/TRBV12-4 few CASSSGGGRAFF TGTGCCAGCAGCTCGGGGGGGGGACGGGCTTTCTTT
TRBJ2-3 . TRBV5-1 . CASSLEAGGDTQYF TGCGCCAGCAGCTTGGAGGCAGGGGGGGATACGCAGTATTTT
TRBJ1-4 . TRBV12-3/TRBV12-4 many CASSSWTEPNEKLFF TGTGCCAGCAGTTCGTGGACGGAACCGAATGAAAAACTGTTTTTT
TRBJ1-2 . TRBV18 . CASVGRAARGYTF TGTGCCAGCGTGGGACGGGCGGCTCGTGGCTACACCTTC
TRBJ1-5 . TRBV4-1 few CASSQRNRANQPQHF TGCGCCAGCAGCCAACGGAACAGGGCCAATCAGCCCCAGCATTTT
TRBJ2-3 TRBD1 TRBV7-2 few CASSLVGTGKDTQYF TGTGCCAGCAGCCTAGTAGGGACAGGGAAAGATACGCAGTATTTT
TRBJ1-5 . TRBV4-3 . CASSRDSVPNQPQHF TGCGCCAGCAGCCGAGACTCAGTCCCGAATCAGCCCCAGCATTTT
TRBJ1-3 TRBD1 TRBV15 few CATSRPNDREGNTIYF TGTGCCACCAGCAGACCGAATGACAGGGAGGGGAACACCATATATTTT
TRBJ2-2 . TRBV6-2/TRBV6-3 . CASRGRKSSGELFF TGTGCCAGCAGGGGGCGCAAATCCTCCGGGGAGCTGTTTTTT
TRBJ2-3 TRBD1 TRBV30 . CAWETRQGGTDTQYF TGTGCCTGGGAGACAAGACAGGGTGGCACAGATACGCAGTATTTT
TRBJ2-3 . TRBV7-2 many CASSLVRALGGDTQYF TGTGCCAGCAGCTTAGTAAGGGCGCTAGGGGGGGATACGCAGTATTTT
TRBJ2-2 . TRBV4-3 many CASGTPVGGGELFF TGCGCCAGCGGAACCCCAGTCGGGGGCGGGGAGCTGTTTTTT
TRBJ2-5 . TRBV4-1 . CASSGDQQETQYF TGCGCCAGCAGCGGTGACCAACAAGAGACCCAGTACTTC
TRBJ1-1 . TRBV4-2 few CASSPRASYEAFF TGTGCCAGCAGCCCGCGGGCCAGCTATGAAGCTTTCTTT
TRBJ2-7 TRBD2 TRBV20-1 . CSAGREGYEQYF TGCAGTGCTGGCAGGGAGGGATACGAGCAGTACTTC
TRBJ1-2 . TRBV5-1 . CASSLAADYGYTF TGCGCCAGCAGCTTGGCCGCGGACTATGGCTACACCTTC
TRBJ1-2 . TRBV30 . CAWSVWEGPYGYTF TGTGCCTGGAGTGTATGGGAGGGTCCCTATGGCTACACCTTC
TRBJ1-3 TRBD1 TRBV2 few CASSWDSRSGNTIYF TGTGCCAGCAGTTGGGACAGCCGCTCTGGAAACACCATATATTTT
TRBJ1-1 . TRBV7-9 few CASSLGVGENTEAFF TGTGCCAGCAGCTTAGGCGTGGGGGAGAACACTGAAGCTTTCTTT
TRBJ2-2 . TRBV7-9 . CASSLVGGGPSNTGELFF TGTGCCAGCAGCTTAGTGGGGGGAGGCCCCTCGAACACCGGGGAGCTGTTTTTT
TRBJ2-1 TRBD1 TRBV7-2 few CASVPQGVVNEQFF TGTGCCAGCGTACCACAGGGGGTGGTCAATGAGCAGTTCTTC
TRBJ2-3 . TRBV20-1 . CSAVISGRTDTQYF TGCAGTGCTGTAATTAGCGGCCGCACAGATACGCAGTATTTT
TRBJ2-3 TRBD2 TRBV7-2 few CASAAGGATDTQYF TGTGCCAGCGCGGCGGGGGGTGCCACAGATACGCAGTATTTT
TRBJ1-2 . TRBV7-2 few CASSLAPGADGYTF TGTGCCAGCAGCTTAGCGCCGGGGGCAGATGGCTACACCTTC
TRBJ2-3 TRBD2 TRBV3-1 . CASSQVAGGPVDRPDTQYF TGTGCCAGCAGCCAAGTGGCGGGGGGGCCGGTGGATCGCCCAGATACGCAGTATTTT
TRBJ2-6 TRBD2 TRBV27 . CASIGLAASGANVLTF TGTGCCAGCATAGGACTAGCGGCTTCTGGGGCCAACGTCCTGACTTTC
TRBJ2-3 TRBD2 TRBV20-1 few CSAPRIAGGQDTQYF TGCAGTGCCCCTCGGATAGCGGGGGGGCAAGATACGCAGTATTTT
TRBJ2-2 . TRBV6-5 . CASRPISGVPGELFF TGTGCCAGCCGCCCTATTTCCGGGGTCCCCGGGGAGCTGTTTTTT
TRBJ2-1 . TRBV2 . CASIDFGYNNEQFF TGTGCCAGCATTGATTTCGGGTACAACAATGAGCAGTTCTTC
TRBJ2-2 . TRBV6-2/TRBV6-3 . CASTLGNTGELFF TGTGCCAGCACGCTGGGGAACACCGGGGAGCTGTTTTTT
TRBJ1-1 . TRBV7-3 . CASSLMPDGDTEAFF TGTGCCAGCAGCTTAATGCCTGACGGGGACACTGAAGCTTTCTTT
TRBJ1-3 . TRBV10-3 few CAISDWTNDRNTIYF TGTGCCATCAGTGATTGGACAAATGATAGAAACACCATATATTTT
TRBJ1-1 . TRBV5-1 many CASSLEGPREAFF TGCGCCAGCAGCTTGGAGGGGCCTCGCGAAGCTTTCTTT
TRBJ1-1 . TRBV20-1 . CSARAALVNTEAFF TGCAGTGCTAGAGCCGCCTTAGTGAACACTGAAGCTTTCTTT
TRBJ1-2 TRBD1 TRBV7-2 few CASRPGGQHDGYTF TGTGCCAGCAGGCCGGGGGGACAGCACGATGGCTACACCTTC
TRBJ2-5 . TRBV7-3 few CASSTRGQETQYF TGTGCCAGCAGCACACGGGGGCAAGAGACCCAGTACTTC
TRBJ1-1 . TRBV4-2 . CASSAPTENTEAFF TGTGCCAGCAGCGCCCCGACTGAGAACACTGAAGCTTTCTTT
TRBJ2-7 . TRBV7-2 few CASSGQYLSYEQYF TGTGCCAGCAGCGGACAGTATCTCTCCTACGAGCAGTACTTC
TRBJ2-4 TRBD2 TRBV6-6 . CASSSQTSGANIQYF TGTGCCAGCAGTTCTCAGACTAGCGGGGCAAACATTCAGTACTTC
TRBJ2-7 TRBD2 TRBV5-1 few CASSLTSGGGYEQYF TGCGCCAGCAGCCTGACTAGCGGGGGAGGATACGAGCAGTACTTC
TRBJ1-4 TRBD1 TRBV3-1 few CASSLTGFNEKLFF TGTGCCAGCAGTTTGACAGGGTTTAATGAAAAACTGTTTTTT
TRBJ2-7 . TRBV4-2 . CASSQVGNYEQYF TGTGCCAGCAGCCAAGTCGGGAACTACGAGCAGTACTTC
TRBJ1-1 . TRBV2 few CASREDSPMNTEAFF TGTGCCAGCAGGGAGGACAGCCCCATGAACACTGAAGCTTTCTTT
TRBJ2-1 . TRBV3-1 . CASSLETTSYNEQFF TGTGCCAGCAGCCTGGAGACCACCTCCTACAATGAGCAGTTCTTC
TRBJ2-7 . TRBV5-1 . CASSSLRGTDGSEQYF TGCGCCAGCAGCTCTCTTAGAGGTACAGATGGCTCCGAGCAGTACTTC
TRBJ1-1 TRBD1 TRBV10-3 . CAIRGQGGTEAFF TGTGCCATCAGAGGACAGGGCGGCACTGAAGCTTTCTTT
TRBJ1-5 . TRBV12-5 once CASGLSTGWSGSNKPQHF TGTGCTAGTGGTTTGTCCACAGGGTGGTCAGGGAGCAATAAGCCCCAGCATTTT
TRBJ2-2 . TRBV11-2 . CASSSSGGIGELFF TGTGCCAGCAGCTCCTCAGGGGGGATCGGGGAGCTGTTTTTT